The present T cell receptor beta chain was sequenced within a study of T-cell reconstitution after alpha-beta-depleted transplantation in children. The CDR3 runs 15 residues. Germline V gives CDR1 SSHAT, CDR2 FNYEAQ (reference sequence). This clonotype was counted many times. At one boundary the junction diverges from the germline segment, which might be a read error. Construction of the TCRbeta library involved unique molecular identifiers. TCRdb reprocessed the PCR reads with MiXCR, giving one entry per CDR3 protein. The sample yields under 250,000 distinct CDR3 sequences, approximately 6.3% seen once.

This sequence originates from a boy between 2 and 10 years old with acute lymphoblastic leukemia, due to receive a stem cell transplant. The genes are TRBV7-7 and TRBJ2-3, with TRBD2 as a possible D gene (5 bases). The input for sequencing was PBMCs, taken before TCRalphabeta/CD19-depleted stem cell transplant. This chain's CDR3 is CASSPSGPSTDTQYF. The CDR3 DNA is TGTGCTAGCAGCCCAAGCGGTCCTAGCACAGATACGCAGTATTTT.